This TCR beta chain was recorded in a study of blood T cells in healthy people across ages (dated by TCRdb to between 2014 and 2017). About the study as a whole: In model experiments, template switching captured about one uniquely barcoded TCR beta cDNA molecule for every two T cells. Age-related changes in TCR beta repertoire diversity were measured in the study by deep sequencing normalized with unique cDNA molecular identifiers. Four age groups were formed from the donors: young (average roughly 15 years), middle-aged (approximately 39), aged (over 55) and long-lived (more than 75). To avoid experimental bias, donors of different ages were distributed randomly across sequencing lanes. For two donors (one aged 18 to 29 and one aged 80 or older), the study analyzed two additional independent replicas of 1 million unique cDNA reads from the same blood draw.

Receptor amplification or capture employed 5' RACE. A second PCR of about 6 to 11 cycles was run with a J-beta primer mix and a sample-barcoded 5' primer. A template-switch 5' adaptor carrying 12 random nucleotides introduced a unique molecular identifier onto each TCR beta cDNA molecule. Each sample yielded at least 2.5 million CDR3-containing paired-end reads. The Mint cDNA synthesis kit, primed by a TRBC-specific oligonucleotide, was used to synthesize first-strand cDNA from all RNA. Following uracil-DNA glycosylase treatment, a first 18-cycle PCR with universal primers M1SS and BC2_uni_R was performed on all cDNA. The authors' analysis ran thus. Normalization of each sample was performed by random selection of 1 million high-quality reads, each carrying a distinct molecular identifier. Instead of being binned into consensus sequences, reads that shared molecular identifiers were thrown out. MiTCR, with a Q25 quality threshold and the strictest error-elimination algorithm, was used for CDR3 identification, clonotype clustering and error correction. A nonparametric unseen species model using Euler transformation provided a lower-bound estimate of total TCR beta diversity. TCRdb trimmed public reads at Q25 via fastp, called clones via MiXCR and kept in-frame beta chains. Here each entry gathers all rows of one CDR3 protein and keeps the most common genes and DNA. Clone size and V and J calls follow TCRdb, not the original study. Present in this sample are 1.8 million or so distinct CDR3 sequences, 35% to 50% of which were seen just once. Roughly 23% of the sample is in the top ten clones.

Donors were a few dozen systemically healthy Caucasian individuals from Russia aged roughly 6 to 100 years. Approximately 9.3 milliliters of peripheral blood were collected from each donor into EDTA-treated Vacutainer tubes. Ficoll-Paque density-gradient centrifugation was used to isolate PBMCs, with at least 7 million obtained per sample. Total RNA was extracted from PBMCs with Trizol reagent, with at least 6 micrograms obtained per sample. For every donor, an aliquot of PBMCs went through flow cytometry to measure the percentages of naive CD45RAhigh/CD27high T cells. In this sample, this clonotype turned up many times. The antigen it binds to is not known. No base-level quality is on record; no much larger clone is a single base apart. Here is what the overall study found, with its caveats: As age increased, observed TCR beta diversity per million T cells dropped in a roughly linear way, and a significant reduction was already evident by age 40. Compared with the aged group, more naive CD4+ T cells, fewer expanded clones and increased TCR diversity were shown by the long-lived group, suggesting age selection. Because donor CMV infection status was unknown, age-related changes in expanded clonotypes were potentially confounded. Estimates of total diversity based on one million sequenced T cells were considered lower bounds and underestimates. There was a strong correlation between observed TCR beta diversity and the percentage of naive T cells measured by flow cytometry. Because profiling used bulk unsorted PBMCs, naive and antigen-experienced compartments could not be compared conclusively.

The germline V gene gives CDR1 as SGHDT and CDR2 as YYEEEE. Its CDR3 holds 13 amino acids, cysteine through phenylalanine. Only CDR3 DNA remains: 39 bases, in frame from the first base. V is pared back by 6 bases and J by 5 bases, with 12 bases lying between the germline termini. This TCR derives from a human donor in good health. Source material: blood. The chain is encoded by TRBV5-6 joined to TRBJ2-1; the D gene remains uncertain. The CDR3 is CASTPGPNNEQFF. At the DNA level, the sequence is TGTGCCAGCACCCCTGGTCCAAACAATGAGCAGTTCTTC.